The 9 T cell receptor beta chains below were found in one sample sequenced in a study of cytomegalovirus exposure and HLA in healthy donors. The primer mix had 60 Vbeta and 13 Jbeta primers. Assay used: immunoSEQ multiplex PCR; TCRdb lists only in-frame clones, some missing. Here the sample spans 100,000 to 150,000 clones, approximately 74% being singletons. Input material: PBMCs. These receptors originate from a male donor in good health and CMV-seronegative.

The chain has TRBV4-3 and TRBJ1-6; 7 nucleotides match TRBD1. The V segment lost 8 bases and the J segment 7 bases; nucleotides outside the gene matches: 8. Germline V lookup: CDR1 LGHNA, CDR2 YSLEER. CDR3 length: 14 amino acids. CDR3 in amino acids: CASGYGTVNSPLHF. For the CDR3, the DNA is TGCGCCAGCGGCTACGGGACAGTAAATTCACCCCTCCACTTT.

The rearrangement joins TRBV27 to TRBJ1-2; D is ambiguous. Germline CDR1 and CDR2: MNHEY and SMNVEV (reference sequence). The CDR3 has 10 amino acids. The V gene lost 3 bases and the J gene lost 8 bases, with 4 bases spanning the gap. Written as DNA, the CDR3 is TGTGCCAGCAGTTTCGGGGGCTACACCTTC. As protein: CASSFGGYTF.

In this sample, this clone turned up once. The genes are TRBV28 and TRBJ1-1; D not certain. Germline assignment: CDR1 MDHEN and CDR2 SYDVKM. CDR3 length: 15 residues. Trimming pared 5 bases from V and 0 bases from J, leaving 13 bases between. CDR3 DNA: TGTGCCAGCAGTCCCCCAACTGATGTGAACACTGAAGCTTTCTTT. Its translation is CASSPPTDVNTEAFF.

This CDR3 reads CSVPKPTSAEQYF. CDR3 DNA sequence: TGCAGCGTCCCAAAGCCGACTAGCGCCGAGCAGTACTTC. The V gene is TRBV29-1, the J gene TRBJ2-7; 8 bases line up with TRBD2. Germline CDR1 and CDR2: SQVTM and ANQGSEA. V lost 6 bases and J lost 6; bases outside the gene matches: 10. There are 13 residues in the CDR3.

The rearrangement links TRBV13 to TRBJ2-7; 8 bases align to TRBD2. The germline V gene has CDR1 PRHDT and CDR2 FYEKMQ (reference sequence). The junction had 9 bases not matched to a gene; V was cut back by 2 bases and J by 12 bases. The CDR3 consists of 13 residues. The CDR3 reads CASSLTLAGPGYF. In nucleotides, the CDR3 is TGTGCCAGCAGCTTAACGCTAGCGGGCCCGGGGTACTTC.

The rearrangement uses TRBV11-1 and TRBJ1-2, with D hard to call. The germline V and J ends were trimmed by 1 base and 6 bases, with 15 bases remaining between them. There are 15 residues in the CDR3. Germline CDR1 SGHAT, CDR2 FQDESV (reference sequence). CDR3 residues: CASSLVGGSVDGYTF. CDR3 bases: TGTGCCAGCAGCTTAGTAGGAGGGTCGGTCGATGGCTACACCTTC.

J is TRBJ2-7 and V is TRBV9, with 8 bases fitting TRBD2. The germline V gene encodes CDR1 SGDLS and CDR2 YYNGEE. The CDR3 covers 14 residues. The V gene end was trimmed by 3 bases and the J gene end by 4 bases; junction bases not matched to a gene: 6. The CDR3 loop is CASSAGGIGYEQYF. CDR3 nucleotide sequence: TGTGCCAGCAGCGCGGGGGGGATCGGGTACGAGCAGTACTTC.

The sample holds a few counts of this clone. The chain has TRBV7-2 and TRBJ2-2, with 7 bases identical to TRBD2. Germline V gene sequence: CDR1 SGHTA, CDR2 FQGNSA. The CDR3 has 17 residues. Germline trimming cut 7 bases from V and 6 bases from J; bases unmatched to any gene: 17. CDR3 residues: CASTPEEGEGPAGELFF. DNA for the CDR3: TGTGCCAGCACCCCCGAAGAAGGGGAGGGCCCCGCCGGGGAGCTGTTTTTT.

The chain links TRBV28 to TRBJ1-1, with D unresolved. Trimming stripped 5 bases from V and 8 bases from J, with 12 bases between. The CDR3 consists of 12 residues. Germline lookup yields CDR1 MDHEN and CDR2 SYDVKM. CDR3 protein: CASSGPGEEAFF. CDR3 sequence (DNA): TGTGCCAGCAGTGGCCCCGGGGAGGAAGCTTTCTTT. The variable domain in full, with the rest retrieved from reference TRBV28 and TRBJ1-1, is DVKVTQSSRYLVKRTGEKVFLECVQDMDHENMFWYRQDPGLGLRLIYFSYDVKMKEKGDIPEGYSVSREKKERFSLILESASTNQTSMYLCASSGPGEEAFFGQGTRLTVV.